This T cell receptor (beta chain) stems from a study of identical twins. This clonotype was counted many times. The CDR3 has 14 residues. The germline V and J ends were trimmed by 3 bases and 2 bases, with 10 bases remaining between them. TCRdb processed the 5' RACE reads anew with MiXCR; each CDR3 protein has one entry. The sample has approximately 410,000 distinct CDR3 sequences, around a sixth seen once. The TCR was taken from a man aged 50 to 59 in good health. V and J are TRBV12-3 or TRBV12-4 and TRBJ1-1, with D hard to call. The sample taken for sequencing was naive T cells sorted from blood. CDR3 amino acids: CASSLFQLNTEAFF. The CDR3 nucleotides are TGTGCCAGCAGTTTGTTCCAACTCAACACTGAAGCTTTCTTT.